The clone carrying this TCR beta chain was picked up many times. Using its own MiXCR run on the 5' RACE reads, TCRdb lists one record per CDR3 protein. The data show 310,000 or so distinct CDR3 sequences, more than 3% seen once. V was cut by 0 bases and J by 2 bases, with 10 bases left in between. The CDR3 consists of 15 residues. Germline assignment: CDR1 LNHNV and CDR2 YYDKDF (reference sequence). This entry comes from a study of T cells after yellow fever vaccination. The specimen was PBMCs, collected on the day of the yellow fever booster vaccination. The chain is built from TRBV15 and TRBJ1-2; D is perhaps TRBD1 (6 bases). The clonotype originates from a man between 18 and 29 years old who received the YFV17D yellow fever vaccine. The chain's CDR3 is CATSRDLGGNYGYTF. The DNA for the CDR3 is TGTGCCACCAGCAGAGATCTAGGGGGGAACTATGGCTACACCTTC.